This T cell receptor beta chain stems from a study of cytomegalovirus exposure and HLA in healthy donors. As for the study in general: Earlier work reported 100 million or so unique TCR beta sequences from 170 million or so T cells.

This PCR relied on a set of 60 Vbeta primers and 13 Jbeta primers. Clones were read by immunoSEQ multiplex PCR, and TCRdb kept only the in-frame ones, dropping some. The sample contains more than 95,000 clones, roughly 70% of which appear only once. CDR3 length equals 14 residues. Germline V lookup: CDR1 SGHTA, CDR2 FQGNSA. The V end was cut by 5 bases, the J end by 2 bases, with 11 bases between. General observations from the study: HLA alleles were associated with around 17,000 TCR beta sequences in a later analysis at 0.05 false discovery rate. Based on reports, TCR beta sequences accurately predicted HLA-A and HLA-B alleles for most subjects. For most TCR beta V segments, an earlier analysis put the productive rate at about 90% or about 30% of the time.

Concerning this clone: What it recognizes is unknown.

The clonotype was recovered from a woman aged 45-59 years in good health and CMV-seronegative. The chain recombines TRBV7-2 with TRBJ2-3, with a tentative D call TRBD2 (6 bases). Sequenced: PBMCs. The CDR3 protein is CASSRGLSTDTQYF. The DNA for the CDR3 is TGTGCCAGCAGCCGTGGACTATCCACAGATACGCAGTATTTT.